This TCR beta chain is from a study of OX40 agonist ivuxolimab in advanced cancers. Study information: Approximately 41% of patients had received prior checkpoint inhibitor therapy. One hepatocellular carcinoma and a couple of cutaneous melanoma patients partially responded.

Measured with immunoSEQ multiplex PCR; TCRdb has only the in-frame clones, and not every one. This sample has some 54,000 clones, with roughly nine tenths found just once. CDR1 and CDR2 from the germline V gene are SNHLY and FYNNEI. V was pared by 6 bases and J by 7 bases, with 24 bases between. The CDR3 is made up of 16 amino acids. Patients were excluded for autoimmune disease history or systemic immunosuppression. Material: CD4+ or CD8+ T cells sorted from blood, obtained in a trial of the OX40 agonist ivuxolimab. The chain combines TRBV2 with TRBJ1-1; no reliable D call. This receptor was taken from an adult with an advanced solid tumor such as melanoma, head and neck, liver or kidney cancer. CDR3 in DNA: TGTGCCAGCAGGGGGAGATTCGGGGAGGTGAGGATTGAAGCTTTCTTT. Protein: CASRGRFGEVRIEAFF.